Listed below are T cell receptor beta chains from one sample, sequenced in a study of blood T cell repertoires in COVID-19. This table comes from immunoSEQ multiplex PCR, and its TCRdb copy is limited to in-frame clones, with some not included. The table has around 170,000 clones, around 84% seen once. Sample: peripheral blood. The receptor source for this set is a man aged 50-59 years with active or convalescent COVID-19. Both conserved end residues are part of each CDR3. The D gene is left open where the match is weak. Clone sizes are given selectively: once, few, many, or a class where the clone is expanded.

d_gene: NA; j_gene: TRBJ2-1; abundance: NA; v_gene: TRBV3-1/TRBV3-2; CDR3aa: CASSAQPGPGANEQFF; CDR3nt: TGTGCCAGCAGCGCCCAACCGGGGCCAGGGGCCAATGAGCAGTTCTTC
d_gene: NA; j_gene: TRBJ1-1; abundance: NA; v_gene: TRBV6-5; CDR3aa: CASSYEGQQTEAFF; CDR3nt: TGTGCCAGCAGTTACGAAGGACAACAAACTGAAGCTTTCTTT
d_gene: TRBD2; j_gene: TRBJ2-3; abundance: NA; v_gene: TRBV7-3; CDR3aa: CASTETSGEVDTQYF; CDR3nt: TGTGCCAGCACCGAGACTAGCGGGGAGGTAGATACGCAGTATTTT
d_gene: TRBD2; j_gene: TRBJ2-5; abundance: NA; v_gene: TRBV28; CDR3aa: CASSSPGRGETQYF; CDR3nt: TGTGCCAGCAGTTCCCCCGGGCGGGGGGAGACCCAGTACTTC
d_gene: TRBD1; j_gene: TRBJ1-1; abundance: NA; v_gene: TRBV28; CDR3aa: CASSSPGQGYSAFF; CDR3nt: TGTGCCAGCAGTTCACCGGGACAGGGATATTCAGCTTTCTTT
d_gene: NA; j_gene: TRBJ2-1; abundance: NA; v_gene: TRBV10-3; CDR3aa: CAISVRGTVNNEQFF; CDR3nt: TGTGCCATCAGTGTCCGGGGGACAGTCAACAATGAGCAGTTCTTC
d_gene: TRBD2; j_gene: TRBJ2-2; abundance: once; v_gene: TRBV24-1; CDR3aa: CATSDPSGDNTGELFF; CDR3nt: TGTGCCACCAGTGACCCAAGCGGGGATAACACCGGGGAGCTGTTTTTT
d_gene: TRBD1; j_gene: TRBJ2-7; abundance: NA; v_gene: TRBV10-3; CDR3aa: CAISEGTGKACEQYF; CDR3nt: TGTGCCATCAGTGAGGGGACAGGGAAGGCCTGCGAGCAGTACTTC
d_gene: NA; j_gene: TRBJ1-2; abundance: few; v_gene: TRBV6-2/TRBV6-3; CDR3aa: CASSYLSDNYGYTF; CDR3nt: TGTGCCAGCAGTTACCTCTCAGATAACTATGGCTACACCTTC
d_gene: NA; j_gene: TRBJ1-2; abundance: NA; v_gene: TRBV5-1; CDR3aa: CASSSSGTHYGYTF; CDR3nt: TGCGCCAGCAGCTCGTCCGGGACACACTATGGCTACACCTTC
d_gene: TRBD1; j_gene: TRBJ2-1; abundance: NA; v_gene: TRBV4-3; CDR3aa: CASSQLRTGSGNEQFF; CDR3nt: TGCGCCAGCAGCCAGCTAAGGACAGGCTCAGGCAATGAGCAGTTCTTC
d_gene: TRBD1; j_gene: TRBJ1-3; abundance: NA; v_gene: TRBV5-1; CDR3aa: CASSLDYQGAAGNTIYF; CDR3nt: TGCGCCAGCAGCTTGGACTACCAGGGGGCGGCGGGAAACACCATATATTTT
d_gene: NA; j_gene: TRBJ1-1; abundance: NA; v_gene: TRBV2; CDR3aa: CASSSDTYTEAFF; CDR3nt: TGTGCCAGCAGTTCGGACACCTACACTGAAGCTTTCTTT
d_gene: TRBD1; j_gene: TRBJ1-5; abundance: NA; v_gene: TRBV5-5; CDR3aa: CASSLRTGQGWSAQHF; CDR3nt: TGTGCCAGCAGCTTGAGGACGGGACAGGGATGGTCGGCCCAGCATTTT
d_gene: NA; j_gene: TRBJ1-3; abundance: NA; v_gene: TRBV11-2; CDR3aa: CASSLVLAGQNTIYF; CDR3nt: TGTGCCAGCAGCTTAGTTTTGGCAGGGCAGAACACCATATATTTT
d_gene: NA; j_gene: TRBJ2-7; abundance: NA; v_gene: TRBV30; CDR3aa: CACLGLVSGEQYF; CDR3nt: TGTGCCTGCCTGGGGCTAGTGAGTGGCGAGCAGTACTTC
d_gene: NA; j_gene: TRBJ1-2; abundance: NA; v_gene: TRBV7-9; CDR3aa: CASSSSRTGMWGYTF; CDR3nt: TGTGCCAGCAGTTCCTCCCGGACGGGAATGTGGGGCTACACCTTC
d_gene: TRBD2; j_gene: TRBJ2-2; abundance: NA; v_gene: TRBV11-2; CDR3aa: CASSFGLGMGTGELFF; CDR3nt: TGTGCCAGCAGCTTCGGACTAGGAATGGGCACCGGGGAGCTGTTTTTT
d_gene: NA; j_gene: TRBJ1-5; abundance: NA; v_gene: TRBV27; CDR3aa: CASSPQRTVNQPQHF; CDR3nt: TGTGCCAGCAGTCCCCAGCGGACCGTTAATCAGCCCCAGCATTTT
d_gene: TRBD2; j_gene: TRBJ2-7; abundance: NA; v_gene: TRBV6-2/TRBV6-3; CDR3aa: CASSPNSGGPSYEQYF; CDR3nt: TGTGCCAGCAGTCCCAACTCGGGAGGGCCCTCCTACGAGCAGTACTTC
d_gene: NA; j_gene: TRBJ1-3; abundance: NA; v_gene: TRBV5-6; CDR3aa: CASSLRSSGNTIYF; CDR3nt: TGTGCCAGCAGCTTACGGAGCTCTGGAAACACCATATATTTT
d_gene: NA; j_gene: TRBJ1-1; abundance: once; v_gene: TRBV7-9; CDR3aa: CASSLPPPLGSEAFF; CDR3nt: TGTGCCAGCAGCCTCCCGCCCCCGCTAGGATCTGAAGCTTTCTTT
d_gene: TRBD1; j_gene: TRBJ1-2; abundance: NA; v_gene: TRBV10-1; CDR3aa: CARWGQDYNYGYTF; CDR3nt: TGCGCCAGATGGGGACAGGACTATAACTATGGCTACACCTTC
d_gene: TRBD1; j_gene: TRBJ1-2; abundance: NA; v_gene: TRBV11-3; CDR3aa: CASSPGDRQGYGYTF; CDR3nt: TGTGCCAGCAGCCCGGGGGACAGGCAGGGCTATGGCTACACCTTC
d_gene: TRBD2; j_gene: TRBJ2-3; abundance: NA; v_gene: TRBV18; CDR3aa: CASSGRTSGGPRTDTQYF; CDR3nt: TGTGCCAGCTCAGGCCGGACTAGCGGGGGGCCCAGGACAGATACGCAGTATTTT
d_gene: NA; j_gene: TRBJ1-2; abundance: NA; v_gene: TRBV27; CDR3aa: CASSLGARYGYTF; CDR3nt: TGTGCCAGCAGCCTAGGGGCACGCTATGGCTACACCTTC
d_gene: NA; j_gene: TRBJ1-2; abundance: NA; v_gene: TRBV6-2/TRBV6-3; CDR3aa: CASSLGLADSNYGYTF; CDR3nt: TGTGCCAGCAGTTTGGGACTAGCGGACAGTAACTATGGCTACACCTTC
d_gene: NA; j_gene: TRBJ1-1; abundance: NA; v_gene: TRBV19; CDR3aa: CASSKGLLEKAFF; CDR3nt: TGTGCCAGTAGTAAAGGACTGTTGGAGAAAGCTTTCTTT
d_gene: TRBD1; j_gene: TRBJ1-2; abundance: NA; v_gene: TRBV18; CDR3aa: CASSPGTGGFGYTF; CDR3nt: TGTGCCAGCTCACCCGGGACAGGGGGCTTTGGCTACACCTTC
d_gene: TRBD1; j_gene: TRBJ1-6; abundance: NA; v_gene: TRBV2; CDR3aa: CASSGAQGNSPLHF; CDR3nt: TGTGCCAGCAGCGGAGCACAGGGGAATTCACCCCTCCACTTT
d_gene: TRBD2; j_gene: TRBJ2-7; abundance: NA; v_gene: TRBV10-2; CDR3aa: CASSVGGGASGNEQYF; CDR3nt: TGCGCCAGCAGTGTCGGCGGGGGGGCCAGTGGGAACGAGCAGTACTTC
d_gene: NA; j_gene: TRBJ1-3; abundance: NA; v_gene: TRBV6-1; CDR3aa: CASSGLTVNSGNTIYF; CDR3nt: TGTGCCAGCAGTGGCCTGACAGTAAACTCTGGAAACACCATATATTTT
d_gene: NA; j_gene: TRBJ1-6; abundance: NA; v_gene: TRBV6-4; CDR3aa: CASSEQINSPLHF; CDR3nt: TGTGCCAGCAGTGAACAGATTAATTCACCCCTCCACTTT
d_gene: NA; j_gene: TRBJ2-1; abundance: NA; v_gene: TRBV27; CDR3aa: CASSFGPRQGQFF; CDR3nt: TGTGCCAGCAGTTTTGGACCGCGGCAGGGGCAGTTCTTC
d_gene: NA; j_gene: TRBJ1-1; abundance: once; v_gene: TRBV6-5; CDR3aa: CASSYSTGNTEAFF; CDR3nt: TGTGCCAGCAGTTACTCGACAGGGAACACTGAAGCTTTCTTT
d_gene: NA; j_gene: TRBJ1-2; abundance: once; v_gene: TRBV19; CDR3aa: CASSNGEVYGYTF; CDR3nt: TGTGCCAGTAGTAACGGGGAGGTCTATGGCTACACCTTC
d_gene: NA; j_gene: TRBJ1-1; abundance: NA; v_gene: TRBV28; CDR3aa: CAGTSNTEAFF; CDR3nt: TGTGCCGGTACATCGAACACTGAAGCTTTCTTT
d_gene: TRBD1; j_gene: TRBJ2-2; abundance: NA; v_gene: TRBV25-1; CDR3aa: CASTYDRANTGELFF; CDR3nt: TGTGCCAGCACATATGACAGGGCGAACACCGGGGAGCTGTTTTTT
d_gene: TRBD2; j_gene: TRBJ2-2; abundance: NA; v_gene: TRBV11-2; CDR3aa: CASSLSGGDGELFF; CDR3nt: TGTGCCAGCAGCCTCTCGGGAGGGGACGGGGAGCTGTTTTTT
d_gene: NA; j_gene: TRBJ2-3; abundance: NA; v_gene: TRBV15; CDR3aa: CATSRAQGTDTQYF; CDR3nt: TGTGCCACCAGCAGAGCCCAGGGTACAGATACGCAGTATTTT
d_gene: NA; j_gene: TRBJ1-6; abundance: NA; v_gene: TRBV5-5; CDR3aa: CASSLDGYNSPLHF; CDR3nt: TGTGCCAGCAGCTTGGACGGGTATAATTCACCCCTCCACTTT
d_gene: TRBD1; j_gene: TRBJ1-2; abundance: NA; v_gene: TRBV11-3; CDR3aa: CASSPDRVRGYTF; CDR3nt: TGTGCCAGCAGCCCGGACAGGGTTCGGGGCTACACCTTC
d_gene: TRBD1; j_gene: TRBJ1-1; abundance: NA; v_gene: TRBV7-8; CDR3aa: CASSLVRDRGLEAFF; CDR3nt: TGTGCCAGCAGCTTAGTCCGGGACAGGGGGCTCGAGGCTTTCTTT
d_gene: NA; j_gene: TRBJ1-5; abundance: NA; v_gene: TRBV19; CDR3aa: CASSPRGRDQPQHF; CDR3nt: TGTGCCAGTAGTCCCCGGGGGAGAGATCAGCCCCAGCATTTT